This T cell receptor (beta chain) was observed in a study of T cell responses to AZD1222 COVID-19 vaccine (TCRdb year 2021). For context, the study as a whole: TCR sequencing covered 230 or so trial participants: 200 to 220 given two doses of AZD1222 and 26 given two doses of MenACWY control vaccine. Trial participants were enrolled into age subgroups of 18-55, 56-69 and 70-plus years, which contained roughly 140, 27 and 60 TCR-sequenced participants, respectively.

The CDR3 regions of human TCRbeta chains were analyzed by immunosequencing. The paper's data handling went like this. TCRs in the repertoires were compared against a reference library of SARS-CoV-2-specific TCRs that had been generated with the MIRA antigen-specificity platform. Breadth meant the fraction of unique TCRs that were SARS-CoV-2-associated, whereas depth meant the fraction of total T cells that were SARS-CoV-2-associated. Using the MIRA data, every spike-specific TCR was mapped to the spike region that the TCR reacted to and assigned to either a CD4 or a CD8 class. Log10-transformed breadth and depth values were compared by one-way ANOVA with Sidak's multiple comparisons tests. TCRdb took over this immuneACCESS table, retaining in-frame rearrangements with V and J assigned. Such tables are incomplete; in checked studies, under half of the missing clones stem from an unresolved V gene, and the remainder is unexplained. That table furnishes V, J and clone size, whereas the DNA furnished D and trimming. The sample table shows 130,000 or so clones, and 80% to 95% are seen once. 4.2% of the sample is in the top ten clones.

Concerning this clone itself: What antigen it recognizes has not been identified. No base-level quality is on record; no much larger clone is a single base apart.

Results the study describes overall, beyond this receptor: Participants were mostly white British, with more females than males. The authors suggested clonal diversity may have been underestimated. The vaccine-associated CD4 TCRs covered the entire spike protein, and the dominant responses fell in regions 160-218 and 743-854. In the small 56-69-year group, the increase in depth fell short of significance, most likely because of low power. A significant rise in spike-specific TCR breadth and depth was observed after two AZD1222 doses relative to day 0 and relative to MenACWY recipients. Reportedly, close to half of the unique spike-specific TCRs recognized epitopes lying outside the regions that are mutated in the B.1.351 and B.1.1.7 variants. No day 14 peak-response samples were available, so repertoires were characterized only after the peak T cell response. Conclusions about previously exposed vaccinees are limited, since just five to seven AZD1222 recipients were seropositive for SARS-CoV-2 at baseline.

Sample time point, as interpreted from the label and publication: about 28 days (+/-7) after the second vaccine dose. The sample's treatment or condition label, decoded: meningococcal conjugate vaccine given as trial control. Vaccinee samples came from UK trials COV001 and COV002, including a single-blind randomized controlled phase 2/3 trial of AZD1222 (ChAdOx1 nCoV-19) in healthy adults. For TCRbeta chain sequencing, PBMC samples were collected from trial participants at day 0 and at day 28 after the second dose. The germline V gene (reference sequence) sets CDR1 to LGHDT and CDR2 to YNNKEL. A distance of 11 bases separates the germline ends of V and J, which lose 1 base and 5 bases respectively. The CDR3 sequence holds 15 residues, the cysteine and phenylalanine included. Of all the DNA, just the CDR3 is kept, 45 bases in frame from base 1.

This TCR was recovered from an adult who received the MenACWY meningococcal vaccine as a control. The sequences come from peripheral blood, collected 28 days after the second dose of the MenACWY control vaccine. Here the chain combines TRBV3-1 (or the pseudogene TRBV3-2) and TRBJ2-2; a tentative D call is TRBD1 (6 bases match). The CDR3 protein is CASSQVGARTGELFF. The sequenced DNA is TGTGCCAGCAGCCAAGTGGGGGCGCGGACCGGGGAGCTGTTTTTT.